A selection of T cell receptor beta chains follows, all from one sample in a study of T cell responses to AZD1222 COVID-19 vaccine. Profiled with immunoSEQ multiplex PCR; TCRdb holds only in-frame clones, not every one. The sample contains 160,000 or so clones, 90% to 95% of which appear only once. Specimen: peripheral blood, collected 28 days after the second AZD1222 dose. These receptors all stem from an adult who received the AZD1222 COVID-19 vaccine. CDR3s include the opening cysteine and the closing phenylalanine or tryptophan. A D gene is named only where the DNA matches it firmly. A clone size is listed for some rows: how often the clone was seen (once, few, many), or a class if it is expanded.

TRBD1 | . | TRBJ1-1 | TRBV11-2 | CASSPQGVVTEAFF | TGTGCCAGCAGCCCACAGGGGGTGGTCACTGAAGCTTTCTTT
. | once | TRBJ2-7 | TRBV24-1 | CATRAYEQYF | TGTGCCACTAGAGCCTACGAGCAGTACTTC
TRBD1 | . | TRBJ1-4 | TRBV4-1 | CASSRKGQGMNEKLFF | TGCGCCAGCAGCCGCAAGGGACAGGGGATGAATGAAAAACTGTTTTTT
. | . | TRBJ2-7 | TRBV27 | CASSLGWDRTRRNEQYF | TGTGCCAGCAGTTTAGGCTGGGACCGTACTCGGAGGAACGAGCAGTACTTC
. | . | TRBJ1-5 | TRBV5-5 | CASSYLGGGDQPQHF | TGTGCCAGCAGCTATCTTGGAGGCGGGGATCAGCCCCAGCATTTT
TRBD1 | . | TRBJ1-1 | TRBV5-1 | CASSPRTGRTEAFF | TGCGCCAGCAGCCCTAGGACAGGGAGGACTGAAGCTTTCTTT
TRBD2 | . | TRBJ2-1 | TRBV27 | CASSLWTSGRRGEQFF | TGTGCCAGCAGTCTTTGGACTAGCGGGAGAAGAGGTGAGCAGTTCTTC
. | . | TRBJ1-6 | TRBV6-4 | CASSPVLSWYSPLHF | TGTGCCAGCAGCCCTGTACTCTCCTGGTATTCACCCCTCCACTTT
TRBD1 | . | TRBJ1-1 | TRBV4-1 | CASRIGQGLNTEAFF | TGCGCCAGCAGGATAGGACAGGGATTGAACACTGAAGCTTTCTTT
TRBD1 | . | TRBJ2-7 | TRBV30 | CACLGQTYEQYF | TGTGCCTGCCTGGGACAGACCTACGAGCAGTACTTC
. | once | TRBJ1-4 | TRBV18 | CASSRGTGNEKLFF | TGTGCCAGCTCACGCGGGACGGGTAATGAAAAACTGTTTTTT
. | once | TRBJ1-1 | TRBV19 | CASQQGNTEAFF | TGTGCCAGTCAACAGGGGAACACTGAAGCTTTCTTT
. | . | TRBJ2-1 | TRBV11-2 | CASSLGLGMNNEQFF | TGTGCCAGCAGCTTAGGACTAGGGATGAACAATGAGCAGTTCTTC
. | few | TRBJ2-7 | TRBV7-9 | CASSDPFRGFYEQYF | TGTGCCAGCAGCGACCCTTTTAGGGGTTTCTACGAGCAGTACTTC
. | . | TRBJ1-4 | TRBV5-5 | CASSLWQGGNEKLFF | TGTGCCAGCAGCTTGTGGCAGGGAGGAAATGAAAAACTGTTTTTT
. | . | TRBJ2-6 | TRBV27 | CASSSIGAGANVLTF | TGTGCCAGCAGTTCGATAGGGGCTGGGGCCAACGTCCTGACTTTC
. | . | TRBJ1-3 | TRBV7-2 | CASSFYQTGGSGNTIYF | TGTGCCAGCAGCTTTTACCAAACAGGAGGCTCTGGAAACACCATATATTTT
. | . | TRBJ1-1 | TRBV6-7 | CASPLPSRGLPAYKTEAFF | TGTGCCAGCCCCCTCCCCTCCAGGGGACTACCAGCCTATAAGACTGAAGCTTTCTTT
TRBD1 | . | TRBJ1-1 | TRBV5-4 | CASSRTDRDTEAFF | TGTGCCAGCAGCAGAACCGACAGGGACACTGAAGCTTTCTTT
. | few | TRBJ2-1 | TRBV9 | CASSVGGTYNEQFF | TGTGCCAGCAGCGTAGGAGGGACCTACAATGAGCAGTTCTTC
. | . | TRBJ2-6 | TRBV19 | CASSSAPGANVLTF | TGTGCCAGTAGCTCGGCGCCTGGGGCCAACGTCCTGACTTTC
TRBD1 | . | TRBJ2-1 | TRBV5-5 | CASSYSDRGIYNEQFF | TGTGCCAGCAGCTACTCCGACAGGGGCATTTACAATGAGCAGTTCTTC
TRBD2 | once | TRBJ2-2 | TRBV7-9 | CASSLVASGRASFGELFF | TGTGCCAGCAGCTTAGTCGCTAGCGGGAGGGCCAGTTTCGGGGAGCTGTTTTTT
TRBD2 | once | TRBJ2-7 | TRBV19 | CASRPSGSGLYEQYF | TGTGCCAGTAGGCCGAGCGGGAGTGGACTATACGAGCAGTACTTC
. | . | TRBJ1-1 | TRBV13 | CASSLSDNEAFF | TGTGCCAGCAGCTTATCCGATAATGAAGCTTTCTTT
. | . | TRBJ2-3 | TRBV30 | CAWSKSRVGDTQYF | TGTGCCTGGAGCAAATCCAGGGTCGGAGATACGCAGTATTTT
TRBD2 | . | TRBJ2-7 | TRBV4-1 | CASSPLGLAGYEQYF | TGCGCCAGCAGCCCCTTAGGACTAGCGGGATACGAGCAGTACTTC
. | . | TRBJ2-1 | TRBV3-1/TRBV3-2 | CASSGVTYEQFF | TGTGCCAGCAGCGGGGTTACCTATGAGCAGTTCTTC
TRBD1 | once | TRBJ1-2 | TRBV2 | CASGTGSRYGYTF | TGTGCCAGCGGGACAGGGTCCCGGTATGGCTACACCTTC
TRBD2 | . | TRBJ2-1 | TRBV28 | CASSSPGLAGSYNEQFF | TGTGCCAGCAGTTCTCCGGGGCTAGCGGGTTCCTACAATGAGCAGTTCTTC
. | few | TRBJ2-5 | TRBV7-2 | CASSFAGEETQYF | TGTGCCAGCAGCTTTGCAGGGGAAGAGACCCAGTACTTC
TRBD2 | . | TRBJ2-5 | TRBV7-8 | CASSLIAASGAQYF | TGTGCCAGCAGCTTAATAGCCGCCAGCGGGGCCCAGTACTTC
. | . | TRBJ1-5 | TRBV3-1/TRBV3-2 | CASTLGSNQPQHF | TGTGCCAGCACCCTTGGTAGCAATCAGCCCCAGCATTTT
TRBD2 | . | TRBJ2-1 | TRBV24-1 | CATSDQSGRSYNEQFF | TGTGCCACCAGTGACCAAAGCGGGAGGTCCTACAATGAGCAGTTCTTC